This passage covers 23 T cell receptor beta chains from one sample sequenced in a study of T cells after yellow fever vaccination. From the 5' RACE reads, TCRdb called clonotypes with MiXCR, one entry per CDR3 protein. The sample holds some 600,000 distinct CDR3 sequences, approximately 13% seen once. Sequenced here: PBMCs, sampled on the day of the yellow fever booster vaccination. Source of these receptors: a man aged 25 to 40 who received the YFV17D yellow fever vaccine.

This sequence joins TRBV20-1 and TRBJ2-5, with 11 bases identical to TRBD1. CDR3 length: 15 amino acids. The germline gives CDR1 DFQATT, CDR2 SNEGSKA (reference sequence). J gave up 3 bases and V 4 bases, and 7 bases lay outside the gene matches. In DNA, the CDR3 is TGCAGTGCTACCCCGGGACAGGGGGTTAAAGAGACCCAGTACTTC. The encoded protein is CSATPGQGVKETQYF.

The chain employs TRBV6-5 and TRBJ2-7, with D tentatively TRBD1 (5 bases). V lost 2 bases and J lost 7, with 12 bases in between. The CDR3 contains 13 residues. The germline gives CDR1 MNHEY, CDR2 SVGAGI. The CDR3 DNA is TGTGCCAGCAGTTACGGGGCAGGGCAGGAGCAGTACTTC. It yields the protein CASSYGAGQEQYF.

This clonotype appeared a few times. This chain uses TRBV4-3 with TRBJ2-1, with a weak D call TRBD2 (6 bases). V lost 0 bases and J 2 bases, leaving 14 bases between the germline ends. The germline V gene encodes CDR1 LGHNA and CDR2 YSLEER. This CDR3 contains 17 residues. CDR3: CASSQDFPGATYNEQFF. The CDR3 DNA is TGCGCCAGCAGCCAAGATTTCCCGGGAGCGACCTACAATGAGCAGTTCTTC.

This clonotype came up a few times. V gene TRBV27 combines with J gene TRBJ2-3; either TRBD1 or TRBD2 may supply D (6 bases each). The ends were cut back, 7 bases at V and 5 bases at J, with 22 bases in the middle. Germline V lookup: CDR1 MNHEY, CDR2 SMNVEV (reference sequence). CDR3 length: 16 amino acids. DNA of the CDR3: TGTGCCAGCACTAAAGGGGGGACGGGGACACAAGATACGCAGTATTTT. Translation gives CASTKGGTGTQDTQYF.

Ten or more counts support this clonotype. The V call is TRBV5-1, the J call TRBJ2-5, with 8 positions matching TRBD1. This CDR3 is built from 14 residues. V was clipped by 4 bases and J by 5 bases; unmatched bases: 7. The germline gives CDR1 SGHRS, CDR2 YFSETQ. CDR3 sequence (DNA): TGCGCCAGCAGCCCCTGGACAGGGAGGGAGACCCAGTACTTC. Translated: CASSPWTGRETQYF.

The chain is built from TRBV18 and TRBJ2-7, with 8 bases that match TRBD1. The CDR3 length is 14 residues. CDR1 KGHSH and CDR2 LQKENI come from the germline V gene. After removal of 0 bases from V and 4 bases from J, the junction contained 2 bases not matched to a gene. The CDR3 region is CASSPPGTGYEQYF. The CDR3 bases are TGTGCCAGCTCACCACCTGGGACAGGATACGAGCAGTACTTC. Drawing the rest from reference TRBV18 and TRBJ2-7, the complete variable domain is NAGVMQNPRHLVRRRGQEARLRCSPMKGHSHVYWYRQLPEEGLKFMVYLQKENIIDESGMPKERFSAEFPKEGPSILRIQQVVRGDSAAYFCASSPPGTGYEQYFGPGTRLTVT.

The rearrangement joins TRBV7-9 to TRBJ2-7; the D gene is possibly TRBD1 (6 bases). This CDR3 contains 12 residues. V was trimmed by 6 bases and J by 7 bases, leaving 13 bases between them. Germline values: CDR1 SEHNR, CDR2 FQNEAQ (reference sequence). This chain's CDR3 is CASRGQRPEQYF. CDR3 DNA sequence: TGTGCCAGCAGGGGACAACGTCCGGAGCAGTACTTC.

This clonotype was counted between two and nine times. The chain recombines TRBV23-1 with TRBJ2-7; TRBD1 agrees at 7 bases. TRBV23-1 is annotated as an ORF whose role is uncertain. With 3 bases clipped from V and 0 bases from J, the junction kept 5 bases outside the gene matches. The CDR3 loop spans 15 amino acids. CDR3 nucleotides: TGCGCCAGCAGTCACTCGACAGGGAGCTCCTACGAGCAGTACTTC. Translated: CASSHSTGSSYEQYF.

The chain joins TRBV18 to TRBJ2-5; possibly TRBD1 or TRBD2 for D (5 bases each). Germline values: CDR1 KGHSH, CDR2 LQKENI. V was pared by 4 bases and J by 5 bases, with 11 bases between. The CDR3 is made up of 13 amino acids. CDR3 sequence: CASSLLGDETQYF. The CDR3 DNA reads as TGTGCCAGCTCACTTCTTGGGGACGAGACCCAGTACTTC.

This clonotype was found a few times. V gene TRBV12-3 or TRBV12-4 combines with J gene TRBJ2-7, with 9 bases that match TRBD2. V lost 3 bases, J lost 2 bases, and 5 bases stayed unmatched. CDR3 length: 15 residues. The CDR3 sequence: CASSFWLAGTYEQYF. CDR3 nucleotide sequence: TGTGCCAGCAGTTTCTGGCTAGCGGGAACCTACGAGCAGTACTTC.

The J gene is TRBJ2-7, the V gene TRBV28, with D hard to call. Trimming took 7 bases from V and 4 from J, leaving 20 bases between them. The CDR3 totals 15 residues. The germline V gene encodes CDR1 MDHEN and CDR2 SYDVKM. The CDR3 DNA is TGTGCCAGCACCCCAGGACCGGCAGGTTATTACGAGCAGTACTTC. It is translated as CASTPGPAGYYEQYF. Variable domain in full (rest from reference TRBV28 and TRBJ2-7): DVKVTQSSRYLVKRTGEKVFLECVQDMDHENMFWYRQDPGLGLRLIYFSYDVKMKEKGDIPEGYSVSREKKERFSLILESASTNQTSMYLCASTPGPAGYYEQYFGPGTRLTVT.

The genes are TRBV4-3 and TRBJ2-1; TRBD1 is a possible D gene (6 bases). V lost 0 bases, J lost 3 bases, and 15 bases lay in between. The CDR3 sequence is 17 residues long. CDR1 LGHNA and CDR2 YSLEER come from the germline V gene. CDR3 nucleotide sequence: TGCGCCAGCAGCCAAGAAGGGGGAAGCGCCCTCTACAATGAGCAGTTCTTC. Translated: CASSQEGGSALYNEQFF.

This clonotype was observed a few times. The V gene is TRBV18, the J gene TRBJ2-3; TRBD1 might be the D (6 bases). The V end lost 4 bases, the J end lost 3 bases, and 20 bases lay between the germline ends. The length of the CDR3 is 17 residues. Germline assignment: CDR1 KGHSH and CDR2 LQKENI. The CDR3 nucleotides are TGTGCCAGCTCACTCCGGGCACCCACCCAGGGGACAGATACGCAGTATTTT. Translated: CASSLRAPTQGTDTQYF.

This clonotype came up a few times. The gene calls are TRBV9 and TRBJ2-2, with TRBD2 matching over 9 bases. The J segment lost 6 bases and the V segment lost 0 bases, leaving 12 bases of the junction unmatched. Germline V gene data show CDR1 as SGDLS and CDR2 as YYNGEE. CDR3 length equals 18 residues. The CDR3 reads CASSVEGSGSPESGELFF. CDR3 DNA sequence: TGTGCCAGCAGCGTAGAAGGTAGCGGGAGTCCGGAGTCCGGGGAGCTGTTTTTT.

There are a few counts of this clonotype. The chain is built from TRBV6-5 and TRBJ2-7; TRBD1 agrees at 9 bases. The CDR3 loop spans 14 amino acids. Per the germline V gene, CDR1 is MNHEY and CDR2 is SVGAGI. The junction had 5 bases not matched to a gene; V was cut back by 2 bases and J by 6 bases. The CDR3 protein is CASSYGTGPGEQYF. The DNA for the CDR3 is TGTGCCAGCAGTTACGGGACAGGGCCTGGCGAGCAGTACTTC.

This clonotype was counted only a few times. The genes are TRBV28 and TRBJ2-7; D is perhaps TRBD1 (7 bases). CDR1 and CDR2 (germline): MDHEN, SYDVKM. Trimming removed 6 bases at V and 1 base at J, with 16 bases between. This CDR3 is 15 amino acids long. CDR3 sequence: CASRDPGGQSYEQYF. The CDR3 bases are TGTGCCAGCAGGGATCCCGGGGGACAGTCCTACGAGCAGTACTTC.

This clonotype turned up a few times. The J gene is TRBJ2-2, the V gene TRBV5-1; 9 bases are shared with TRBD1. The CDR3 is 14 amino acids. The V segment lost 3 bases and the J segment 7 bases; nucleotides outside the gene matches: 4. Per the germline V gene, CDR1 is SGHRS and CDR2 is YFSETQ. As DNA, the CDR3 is TGCGCCAGCAGCTGGACAGGGGATGACGGGGAGCTGTTTTTT. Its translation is CASSWTGDDGELFF.

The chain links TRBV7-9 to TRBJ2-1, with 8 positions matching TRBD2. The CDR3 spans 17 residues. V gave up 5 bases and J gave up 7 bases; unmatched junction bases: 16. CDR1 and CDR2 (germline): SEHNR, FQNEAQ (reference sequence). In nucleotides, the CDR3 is TGTGCCAGCAGCCCCGGGGTGATACAGCGGGAGAGGAATGAGCAGTTCTTC. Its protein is CASSPGVIQRERNEQFF. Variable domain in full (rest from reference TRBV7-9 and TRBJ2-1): DTGVSQNPRHKITKRGQNVTFRCDPISEHNRLYWYRQTLGQGPEFLTYFQNEAQLEKSRLLSDRFSAERPKGSFSTLEIQRTEQGDSAMYLCASSPGVIQRERNEQFFGPGTRLTVL.

CDR3 in amino acids: CASSLRSPQSGHNTGELFF. As DNA, the CDR3 is TGTGCCAGCAGTTTGCGCTCCCCCCAAAGCGGTCATAACACCGGGGAGCTGTTTTTT. J is TRBJ2-2 and V is TRBV12-3 or TRBV12-4; a weak D match, TRBD2 (5 bases). CDR3 size: 19 residues. V was trimmed by 3 bases and J by 2 bases, leaving 22 bases between them.

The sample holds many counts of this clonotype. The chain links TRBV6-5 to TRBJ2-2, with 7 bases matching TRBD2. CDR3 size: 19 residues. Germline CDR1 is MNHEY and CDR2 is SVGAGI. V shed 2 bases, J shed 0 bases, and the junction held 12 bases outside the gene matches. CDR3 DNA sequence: TGTGCCAGCAGTTACAGGGGTTTGGGGGGGTGGACGAACACCGGGGAGCTGTTTTTT. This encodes CASSYRGLGGWTNTGELFF.

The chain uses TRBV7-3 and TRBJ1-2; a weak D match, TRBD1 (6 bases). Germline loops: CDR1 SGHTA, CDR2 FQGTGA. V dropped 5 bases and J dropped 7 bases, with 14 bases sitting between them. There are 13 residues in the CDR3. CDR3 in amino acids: CASSPTGGSGYTF. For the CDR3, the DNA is TGTGCCAGCAGCCCCACGGGGGGCAGTGGCTACACCTTC.

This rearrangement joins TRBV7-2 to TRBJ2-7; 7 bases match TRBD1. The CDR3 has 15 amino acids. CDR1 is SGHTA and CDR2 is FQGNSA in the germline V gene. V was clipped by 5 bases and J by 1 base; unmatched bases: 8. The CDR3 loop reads CASSRRTGLSYEQYF. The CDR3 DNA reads TGTGCCAGCAGCAGACGGACAGGATTATCCTACGAGCAGTACTTC.

The CDR3 region is CASSLRPKSGTSGTSSAGELFF. The CDR3 nucleotides are TGTGCCAGCAGCTTAAGACCGAAATCCGGGACTAGCGGCACATCCTCCGCCGGGGAGCTGTTTTTT. V gene TRBV7-6 combines with J gene TRBJ2-2; 11 positions agree with TRBD2. Germline values: CDR1 SGHVS, CDR2 FNYEAQ. The CDR3 sequence is 22 residues long. With 2 bases clipped from V and 6 bases from J, the junction kept 23 bases outside the gene matches.